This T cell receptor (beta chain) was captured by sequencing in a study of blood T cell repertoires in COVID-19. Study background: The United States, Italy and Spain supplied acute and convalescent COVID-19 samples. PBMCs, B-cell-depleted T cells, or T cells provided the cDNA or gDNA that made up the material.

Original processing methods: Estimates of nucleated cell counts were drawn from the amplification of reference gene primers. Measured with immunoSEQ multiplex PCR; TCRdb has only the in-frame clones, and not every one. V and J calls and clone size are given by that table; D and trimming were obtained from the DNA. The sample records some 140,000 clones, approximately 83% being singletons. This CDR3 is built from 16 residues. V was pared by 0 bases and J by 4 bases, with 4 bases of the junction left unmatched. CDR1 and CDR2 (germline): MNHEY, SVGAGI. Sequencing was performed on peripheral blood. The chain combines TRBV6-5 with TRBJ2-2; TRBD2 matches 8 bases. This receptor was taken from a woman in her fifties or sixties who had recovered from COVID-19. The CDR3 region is CASSYSGGGPTGELFF. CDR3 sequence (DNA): TGTGCCAGCAGTTACTCCGGCGGGGGGCCCACCGGGGAGCTGTTTTTT.